The 9 T cell receptor beta chains presented below share a single source sample, sequenced in a study of blood T cell repertoires in COVID-19. Assay: immunoSEQ multiplex PCR; the TCRdb copy retains only in-frame clones and omits some. Of approximately 200,000 clones listed, roughly four fifths are singletons. Material: PBMCs or T cells enriched from blood (not recorded which). The receptors shown here come from a middle-aged man who had recovered from COVID-19.

The V gene is TRBV24-1, the J gene TRBJ1-4, with a weak D call TRBD1 (5 bases). Germline V gene data show CDR1 as KGHDR and CDR2 as SFDVKD. The CDR3 runs 21 residues. The V end lost 5 bases, the J end lost 4 bases, and 31 bases lay between the germline ends. As DNA, the CDR3 is TGTGCCACCAGTGCTCTTTACGACGGTGCGGGGACCACAGACCGTAATGAAAAACTGTTTTTT. It translates to CATSALYDGAGTTDRNEKLFF.

This chain connects TRBV19 to TRBJ1-3; D is ambiguous. Germline loops: CDR1 LNHDA, CDR2 SQIVND (reference sequence). Trimming removed 3 bases at V and 2 bases at J, with 17 bases between. There are 17 residues in the CDR3. CDR3 in DNA: TGTGCCAGTAGTATCTCCTTATCTGAGCGTGCTGGAAACACCATATATTTT. This encodes CASSISLSERAGNTIYF.

The chain employs TRBV14 and TRBJ2-7; D gene ambiguous. The V gene's germline CDR1 is SGHDN and CDR2 FVKESK. V lost 4 bases, J lost 4 bases, and 14 bases lay in between. The CDR3 runs 14 residues. CDR3 sequence (DNA): TGTGCCAGCAGCCCCTGGCGGATACCGTACGAGCAGTACTTC. Protein product: CASSPWRIPYEQYF.

This clone occurred a few times. The V call is TRBV12-5, the J call TRBJ2-7; 10 bases map to TRBD2. Germline V gives CDR1 LGHNT, CDR2 FRNRAP. The CDR3 spans 15 residues. V shed 4 bases, J shed 7 bases, and the junction held 10 bases outside the gene matches. The CDR3 region has the DNA TGTGCTAGTGGTTCGGGACTAGCGAGGGGAGGAGAGCAGTACTTC. It yields the protein CASGSGLARGGEQYF.

J is TRBJ1-2 and V is TRBV2; D is perhaps TRBD1 (5 bases). This CDR3 has 13 residues. Between the trimmed V and J ends, which lost 8 bases and 2 bases, there was a span of 12 bases. From germline, CDR1 is SNHLY and CDR2 FYNNEI. In nucleotides, the CDR3 is TGTGCCAGCTCGGCAGGGCGCAACTATGGCTACACCTTC. This gives the protein CASSAGRNYGYTF.

CDR3: CAWRTGSGANVLTF. The CDR3 DNA follows: TGTGCCTGGAGGACAGGATCTGGGGCCAACGTCCTGACTTTC. The rearrangement links TRBV30 to TRBJ2-6, with a weak D call TRBD1 (6 bases). V gave up 3 bases and J gave up 1 base, with 7 bases separating them. CDR1 and CDR2 (germline): GTSNPN, SVGIG (reference sequence). This CDR3 comprises 14 residues. Combining the CDR3 with reference TRBV30 and TRBJ2-6 gives the whole variable domain SQTIHQWPATLVQPVGSPLSLECTVEGTSNPNLYWYRQAAGRGLQLLFYSVGIGQISSEVPQNLSASRPQDRQFILSSKKLLLSDSGFYLCAWRTGSGANVLTFGAGSRLTVL.

The chain is built from TRBV9 and TRBJ1-2; 8 bases match TRBD1. Germline trimming cut 3 bases from V and 2 bases from J; bases unmatched to any gene: 12. This CDR3 spans 17 amino acids. Per the germline V gene, CDR1 is SGDLS and CDR2 is YYNGEE. The CDR3 DNA is TGTGCCAGCAGCGGAGCCATGGACAGGGTTGAGAACTATGGCTACACCTTC. This codes for CASSGAMDRVENYGYTF.

This chain joins TRBV9 and TRBJ2-1, with D possibly matching TRBD1 (6 bases). CDR3 size: 14 residues. V lost 0 bases to trimming and J lost 9 bases, with 13 bases between them. The germline gives CDR1 SGDLS, CDR2 YYNGEE. This CDR3 reads CASSVVAGVGEQFF. CDR3 nucleotides: TGTGCCAGCAGCGTAGTGGCAGGGGTGGGTGAGCAGTTCTTC.

This chain uses TRBV10-2 with TRBJ2-3, with TRBD1 identical over 7 bases. Per the germline V gene, CDR1 is WSHSY and CDR2 is SAAADI. Unmatched junction bases numbered 3, after V lost 3 bases and J lost 0 bases. The CDR3 consists of 15 residues. CDR3 sequence reads: CASSDGQASTDTQYF. The CDR3 bases are TGCGCCAGCAGTGACGGACAGGCTAGCACAGATACGCAGTATTTT.